This T cell receptor (beta chain) derives from a study of T cell responses to AZD1222 COVID-19 vaccine (dated by TCRdb to about 2021). About the full investigation: TCR sequencing was performed for 230 to 250 trial participants, of whom approximately 200 were given two doses of AZD1222 and approximately 26 were given two doses of MenACWY control vaccine. Trial participants were enrolled by age into subgroups of 18-55, 56-69 and 70-plus years, and 148, 28 and 57 TCR-sequenced participants, respectively, were included in these subgroups.

The germline V gene supplies CDR1 SGHDN and CDR2 FVKESK. Deletion took 3 bases off V and 7 bases off J, with a span of 12 bases between the germline ends. The CDR3 numbers 13 residues from cysteine through phenylalanine. The only DNA kept is the CDR3, 39 bases in frame from the first base. Comments on this clone: The antigen it binds to is not known. One base away there is no much larger clone; base qualities are not given.

The CDR3 regions of human TCRbeta chains were analyzed by immunosequencing. Under the source paper's analysis protocol: Repertoire TCRs were checked for matches against a reference library of SARS-CoV-2-specific TCRs that had been generated using the MIRA antigen-specificity platform. Breadth meant the fraction of unique TCRs that were SARS-CoV-2-associated, whereas depth meant the fraction of total T cells that were SARS-CoV-2-associated. Each spike-specific TCR was assigned to its reactive spike region and to a CD4 or CD8 class using the MIRA data. Log10-transformed breadth and depth values were compared by one-way ANOVA with Sidak's multiple comparisons tests. The source is immuneACCESS, and TCRdb retained only in-frame sequences with V and J called. Part of the clones is not carried over; for the studies checked, unresolved V genes explain less than half of this, and the remainder is unexplained. The V and J calls and the clone size are those of that table, but D and trimming were determined from the DNA. The table for this sample lists around 110,000 clones; approximately 85% of them were counted only once. 3% to 4.5% of the sample belongs to the ten largest clones.

The paper's findings and limits, for the study overall: Because no day 14 peak-response samples were available, repertoires were characterized only after the peak T cell response. The 56-69-year group was small, and its depth increase did not reach significance, likely because of low power. After two AZD1222 doses, both the breadth and the depth of spike-specific TCRs were significantly higher than at day 0 and than in MenACWY recipients. Participants were mostly white British, with more females than males. The authors suggested clonal diversity may have been underestimated. Conclusions about previously exposed vaccinees were limited because only a handful of AZD1222 recipients were SARS-CoV-2 seropositive at baseline. Epitopes outside the regions mutated in the B.1.351 and B.1.1.7 variants were reportedly recognized by nearly half of the unique spike-specific TCRs. CD4 TCRs associated with the vaccine covered the entire spike protein, and the dominant responses were in regions 160-218 and 743-854.

The time point tag for this specimen amounts to: baseline before first vaccination. This specimen's treatment or condition label, per the study, means: meningococcal conjugate vaccine given as trial control. Samples from vaccinated people were obtained from the UK trials COV001 and COV002, which included a single-blind randomized controlled phase 2/3 trial of AZD1222 (ChAdOx1 nCoV-19) in healthy adults. For TCRbeta chain sequencing, PBMC samples were collected from trial participants at day 0 and at day 28 after the second dose. This receptor was taken from an adult in good health. The chain links TRBV14 with TRBJ1-1; the D gene cannot be resolved reliably. Sequencing used peripheral blood, obtained on day 0 of MenACWY control vaccination. The base sequence is TGTGCCAGCAGCCACGTACCGGGGTATGAAGCTTTCTTT. This is translated as CASSHVPGYEAFF. The CDR3, completed at both ends by the reference TRBV14 and TRBJ1-1 genes, gives the full variable domain EAGVTQFPSHSVIEKGQTVTLRCDPISGHDNLYWYRRVMGKEIKFLLHFVKESKQDESGMPNNRFLAERTGGTYSTLKVQPAELEDSGVYFCASSHVPGYEAFFGQGTRLTVV.